This section outlines one T cell receptor (beta chain) sequence together with its context. The antigen remains undetermined. Germline CDR1 SGHRS, CDR2 YFSETQ. The CDR3 is made up of 15 amino acids. V was shortened by 4 bases and J by 2 bases, with 14 bases between the two germline ends. Treatment meaning: 19 received Ad26.COV2.S at low or high dose, single or two shots; several received placebo; per-sample allocation not given. Following the first vaccine or placebo injection, samples were taken on day 63. An Ad26 vector carrying the Wuhan-strain SARS-CoV-2 spike served as the vaccine. The sample comes from a study of Ad26.COV2.S vaccination and SARS-CoV-2 variants. As for the study in general: Intramuscular Ad26.COV2.S at 5x10^10 or 1x10^11 viral particles.

The study, taken as a whole, reports: Post-vaccination spike-specific CD8+ and CD4+ T cell responses reportedly had substantial breadth.

The assay was immunoSEQ multiplex PCR, and TCRdb's table has in-frame clones only and misses some. This sample carries hundreds of thousands of clones, roughly nine tenths of them seen once, and the ten largest clones take approximately 2.5%. The chain employs TRBV5-1 and TRBJ2-3, with D perhaps matching TRBD1 (7 bases). The specimen was peripheral blood, collected in a trial of Ad26.COV2.S vaccine versus placebo. This TCR came from a person aged 18-65 years who received the Ad26.COV2.S COVID-19 vaccine or a placebo. The CDR3 loop reads CASSGGTADTDTQYF. The CDR3 DNA reads TGCGCCAGCAGCGGCGGGACAGCAGACACAGATACGCAGTATTTT.